Below, 28 T cell receptor beta chains from the same sample are listed, as sequenced in a study of blood T cell repertoires in COVID-19. The assay was immunoSEQ multiplex PCR, and TCRdb's table has in-frame clones only and misses some. The sample lists roughly 400,000 clones; 70% to 90% were seen once. Sequenced input: PBMCs or T cells enriched from blood (not recorded which). Receptor source: a woman between 18 and 30 years old who had been exposed to COVID-19.

This rearrangement joins TRBV5-4 to TRBJ1-2; D perhaps matches TRBD1 (5 bases). This CDR3 spans 15 amino acids. V lost 0 bases, J lost 3 bases, and 12 bases lay in between. Per germline, CDR1 SGHNT and CDR2 YYREEE (reference sequence). CDR3 DNA sequence: TGTGCCAGCAGCTTGGACCCAGGGCCATACTATGGCTACACCTTC. Encoded protein: CASSLDPGPYYGYTF.

J is TRBJ2-7 and V is TRBV7-2; 10 bases align to TRBD2. Looked up from germline, CDR1 is SGHTA and CDR2 is FQGNSA. This CDR3 has 14 amino acids. The V segment lost 4 bases and the J segment 12 bases; nucleotides outside the gene matches: 12. This CDR3 reads CASSSEASGSSRYF. CDR3 sequence (DNA): TGTGCCAGCAGCTCAGAGGCTAGCGGGAGCTCCCGGTACTTC.

The V and J genes are TRBV9 and TRBJ2-7, with 15 bases fitting TRBD2. The V and J ends lost 4 bases and 0 bases, in that order; junction bases with no gene match: 11. CDR3 length: 19 amino acids. CDR1 and CDR2 from the germline V gene are SGDLS and YYNGEE. The CDR3 DNA is TGTGCCAGCAGCCATCCTACCGGGACTAGCGGGGGGTTCTCCTACGAGCAGTACTTC. It is translated as CASSHPTGTSGGFSYEQYF.

A few counts support this clone. The rearrangement uses TRBV9 and TRBJ1-2, with D possibly matching TRBD1 (6 bases). The CDR3 contains 14 residues. Germline loops: CDR1 SGDLS, CDR2 YYNGEE. Trimming cost V 4 bases and J 2 bases, with 12 bases left between them. The CDR3 here is CASSRNTGNYGYTF. The CDR3 DNA reads as TGTGCCAGCAGCAGGAATACAGGGAACTATGGCTACACCTTC.

V is TRBV6-5 and J is TRBJ1-5, with TRBD1 matching 8 bases. With 7 bases clipped from V and 0 bases from J, the junction kept 5 bases outside the gene matches. The CDR3 sequence is 15 residues long. Germline V CDR1 and CDR2: MNHEY, SVGAGI. CDR3 loop: CASTTGVNSNQPQHF. Written as DNA, the CDR3 is TGTGCCAGCACGACAGGGGTAAATAGCAATCAGCCCCAGCATTTT.

The V call is TRBV6-2 or TRBV6-3, the J call TRBJ2-7, with a weak D call TRBD2 (5 bases). The germline CDR1 and CDR2 sequences are MNHEY and SVGEGT. Deletions cut 0 bases from V and 2 bases from J, with 17 bases between. The CDR3 spans 17 residues. The CDR3: CASSYSPGSRSAYEQYF. The DNA for the CDR3 is TGTGCCAGCAGTTACTCTCCTGGGAGCCGATCCGCCTACGAGCAGTACTTC.

The chain is built from TRBV5-6 and TRBJ2-7; TRBD2 might be the D (5 bases). CDR3 length: 11 amino acids. Trimming removed 6 bases at V and 7 bases at J, with 11 bases between. In germline, CDR1 is SGHDT, CDR2 YYEEEE. CDR3 sequence (DNA): TGTGCCAGCAACCTCGGCGGGGAGCAGTACTTC. Its protein is CASNLGGEQYF.

V gene TRBV30 combines with J gene TRBJ2-1; TRBD2 might be the D (7 bases). Trimming took off 3 bases at V and 1 base at J, with 13 bases between the two ends. CDR1 GTSNPN and CDR2 SVGIG come from the germline V gene (reference sequence). This CDR3 has 15 amino acids. CDR3 DNA sequence: TGTGCCTGGAGCCGAGGGGGGGGGTCCTACAATGAGCAGTTCTTC. Its protein product is CAWSRGGGSYNEQFF.

The V call is TRBV2, the J call TRBJ2-7, with 11 bases fitting TRBD2. Looked up from germline, CDR1 is SNHLY and CDR2 is FYNNEI. The junction had 6 bases not matched to a gene; V was cut back by 7 bases and J by 7 bases. The CDR3 runs to 13 residues. The CDR3 coding sequence is TGTGCCAGCAAGGTAGCGGGAGGGCAGGAGCAGTACTTC. It translates to CASKVAGGQEQYF.

The CDR3 loop reads CASSTFGINQPQHF. CDR3 nucleotide sequence: TGTGCCAGCAGTACTTTCGGGATAAATCAGCCCCAGCATTTT. This chain connects TRBV28 to TRBJ1-5; D remains unclear. The CDR3 runs to 14 residues. CDR1 and CDR2 from the germline V gene are MDHEN and SYDVKM. Trimming cost V 5 bases and J 4 bases, with 12 bases left between them.

The gene calls are TRBV19 and TRBJ2-3, with TRBD2 as a possible D gene (5 bases). Germline V CDR1 and CDR2: LNHDA, SQIVND (reference sequence). The CDR3 contains 15 residues. Deletions cut 3 bases from V and 6 bases from J, with 16 bases between. The CDR3 DNA reads as TGTGCCAGTAGTATCTCTGGGGTGATAGCGGATACGCAGTATTTT. Its translation is CASSISGVIADTQYF.

This clone occurred once. The chain uses TRBV18 and TRBJ1-5; D gene unclear. CDR1 KGHSH and CDR2 LQKENI come from the germline V gene. The CDR3 has 13 residues. The V gene lost 2 bases and the J gene lost 9 bases, with 11 bases spanning the gap. The CDR3 DNA sequence: TGTGCCAGCTCACCAGCAGAGGACTGGCCCCAGCATTTT. Protein product: CASSPAEDWPQHF.

The chain carries TRBV5-5 and TRBJ1-5; D gene unclear. The V gene's germline CDR1 is SGHKS and CDR2 YYEKEE (reference sequence). The CDR3 contains 15 residues. The ends were cut back, 5 bases at V and 0 bases at J, with 12 bases in the middle. The CDR3 region has the DNA TGTGCCAGCAGGGGAGGGATGGGTAGCAATCAGCCCCAGCATTTT. Its protein is CASRGGMGSNQPQHF. Full variable domain (remainder filled in from reference TRBV5-5 and TRBJ1-5): DAGVTQSPTHLIKTRGQQVTLRCSPISGHKSVSWYQQVLGQGPQFIFQYYEKEERGRGNFPDRFSARQFPNYSSELNVNALLLGDSALYLCASRGGMGSNQPQHFGDGTRLSIL.

The V and J genes are TRBV28 and TRBJ1-2; the D gene is possibly TRBD1 (6 bases). V was trimmed by 5 bases and J by 11 bases, leaving 15 bases between them. CDR1 is MDHEN and CDR2 is SYDVKM in the germline V gene. The CDR3 length is 12 residues. DNA of the CDR3: TGTGCCAGCAGTCAAGGGACAATTGGGTACACCTTC. This sequence encodes CASSQGTIGYTF.

The chain joins TRBV6-5 to TRBJ2-5, with 8 positions matching TRBD1. Per the germline V gene, CDR1 is MNHEY and CDR2 is SVGAGI. Trimming cost V 6 bases and J 5 bases; bases outside gene matches: 5. The CDR3 has 13 residues. CDR3 residues: CASRRTGMETQYF. Written as DNA, the CDR3 is TGTGCCAGCAGGCGGACAGGGATGGAGACCCAGTACTTC.

V usage is TRBV10-3 and J usage is TRBJ1-5; D not resolved. Germline V gives CDR1 ENHRY, CDR2 SYGVKD. The CDR3 is made up of 16 amino acids. Trimming took 2 bases from V and 0 from J, leaving 11 bases between them. The CDR3 DNA is TGTGCCATCAGTGAGGCAGGACTTTATAGCAATCAGCCCCAGCATTTT. This encodes CAISEAGLYSNQPQHF.

This rearrangement joins TRBV19 to TRBJ1-1; TRBD1 is a possible D gene (6 bases). From germline, CDR1 is LNHDA and CDR2 SQIVND (reference sequence). There are 15 residues in the CDR3. The V and J ends lost 6 bases and 0 bases respectively, with 14 bases between them. The DNA for the CDR3 is TGTGCCAGTAGGGAGACAGGAAACATGAACACTGAAGCTTTCTTT. Residues: CASRETGNMNTEAFF.

The rearrangement uses TRBV5-1 and TRBJ1-6; D gene uncertain. The CDR3 is 15 amino acids. Germline lookup yields CDR1 SGHRS and CDR2 YFSETQ. V was shortened by 0 bases and J by 6 bases, with 10 bases between the two germline ends. The CDR3 DNA sequence: TGCGCCAGCAGCTTGGACCCGGGTGGTAATTCACCCCTCCACTTT. Residues: CASSLDPGGNSPLHF.

This rearrangement joins TRBV13 to TRBJ1-1; D unclear. The CDR3 runs 14 residues. Trimming left V 5 bases short and J 5 bases short, with 15 bases between. Germline V gene lookup returns CDR1 PRHDT and CDR2 FYEKMQ (reference sequence). CDR3 coding DNA: TGTGCCAGCAGCCAGCCAACGGTCAGGACTGAAGCTTTCTTT. It encodes CASSQPTVRTEAFF.

This sequence joins TRBV4-1 and TRBJ2-3; 9 positions agree with TRBD2. The CDR3 loop spans 20 amino acids. The germline CDR1 and CDR2 sequences are MGHRA and YSYEKL. V shed 1 base and J 1 base; nucleotides not matched to a gene: 15. As DNA, the CDR3 is TGCGCCAGCAGCCAAGGGTCCCTCCCCGGGGTAGCGGGGGGCACAGATACGCAGTATTTT. This translates into CASSQGSLPGVAGGTDTQYF.

This chain uses TRBV3-1 (or the pseudogene TRBV3-2) with TRBJ2-3, with 8 bases matching TRBD2. Germline CDR1 LGHDT, CDR2 YNNKEL (reference sequence). The V segment lost 4 bases and the J segment 2 bases; nucleotides outside the gene matches: 8. This CDR3 comprises 16 residues. The CDR3 protein is CASSRTGTRVTDTQYF. The CDR3 DNA reads as TGTGCCAGCAGCCGCACCGGGACTAGGGTCACAGATACGCAGTATTTT.

The rearrangement links TRBV20-1 to TRBJ1-4; D not certain. The CDR3 length is 10 residues. V was clipped by 8 bases and J by 4 bases, with 5 bases between them. The germline V gene has CDR1 DFQATT and CDR2 SNEGSKA (reference sequence). The CDR3, as DNA: TGCAGTACTGGTAATGAAAAACTGTTTTTT. It translates to CSTGNEKLFF.

The V and J genes are TRBV7-9 and TRBJ1-1; 7 nucleotides agree with TRBD1. V was clipped by 5 bases and J by 5 bases; unmatched bases: 8. This CDR3 region has 14 residues. Germline CDR1 SEHNR, CDR2 FQNEAQ (reference sequence). CDR3 nucleotide sequence: TGTGCCAGCAGCGAACAGGGGATGGAAACTGAAGCTTTCTTT. This codes for CASSEQGMETEAFF.

The genes are TRBV5-1 and TRBJ2-7, with a tentative D call TRBD2 (7 bases). The V end was cut by 5 bases, the J end by 5 bases, with 17 bases between. CDR3 length: 14 residues. CDR1 SGHRS and CDR2 YFSETQ come from the germline V gene. CDR3 loop: CASSNGGQINEQYF. CDR3 DNA: TGCGCCAGCAGTAACGGGGGGCAAATTAACGAGCAGTACTTC.

V usage is TRBV11-1 and J usage is TRBJ2-3; 8 nucleotides agree with TRBD2. The germline CDR1 and CDR2 sequences are SGHAT and FQDESV (reference sequence). The trim removed 3 bases at V and 4 bases at J, leaving 6 bases unmatched. This CDR3 is 15 amino acids long. The CDR3 region has the DNA TGTGCCAGCAGCTTTTTACTAGCGGTTCCAGATACGCAGTATTTT. As protein: CASSFLLAVPDTQYF.

For this clone: The same CDR3 can be traced to other DNA sequences in this sample. CDR3 sequence: CASSLLSSNQPQHF. The CDR3 nucleotides read TGTGCCAGCAGTTTACTTTCTAGCAATCAGCCCCAGCATTTT. The rearrangement joins TRBV28 to TRBJ1-5; no reliable D call. The V and J ends lost 2 bases and 0 bases respectively, with 5 bases between them. Germline V lookup: CDR1 MDHEN, CDR2 SYDVKM. This CDR3 has 14 amino acids.

This chain joins TRBV2 and TRBJ1-2; 8 nucleotides match TRBD1. The CDR3 has 14 amino acids. Trimming took 1 base from V and 7 from J; bases not matched to a gene: 5. CDR1 and CDR2 (germline): SNHLY, FYNNEI. Here the CDR3 reads CASSEGGQGTGYTF. The CDR3 DNA reads as TGTGCCAGCAGTGAAGGTGGACAGGGAACTGGCTACACCTTC.

The chain links TRBV6-5 to TRBJ1-5; D might be TRBD1 (6 bases). This CDR3 contains 13 residues. With 4 bases removed from V and 4 bases from J, the gap between germline ends came to 8 bases. Germline assignment: CDR1 MNHEY and CDR2 SVGAGI. CDR3 DNA: TGTGCCAGCAGTTCCGACAGGAATCAGCCCCAGCATTTT. Translated, it gives CASSSDRNQPQHF.